Listed here is a single T cell receptor beta chain. These data are taken from a study of blood T cells in healthy people across ages. In germline, CDR1 is SQVTM, CDR2 ANQGSEA. The CDR3 spans 14 residues. V lost 6 bases and J lost 6; bases outside the gene matches: 11. PCR was performed a second time for roughly 6 to 12 cycles using a sample-barcoded 5' primer and a J-beta primer mix. Each cDNA molecule carried a tag from a template-switch adaptor that contained 12 random nucleotides. TCRdb ran MiXCR on the 5' RACE reads and lists one entry per CDR3 protein. The data contain about 1.6 million distinct CDR3 sequences, about 32% of them singletons.

The material sequenced was blood. The origin of this receptor is a woman aged 25 to 45 in good health. The V call is TRBV29-1, the J call TRBJ1-2; the match to TRBD1 covers 9 bases. The DNA for the CDR3 is TGCAGCGTAAATACCGGGACAGGGATCCATGGCTACACCTTC. Its translation is CSVNTGTGIHGYTF. The full variable domain, completed using reference TRBV29-1 and TRBJ1-2, is SAVISQKPSRDICQRGTSLTIQCQVDSQVTMMFWYRQQPGQSLTLIATANQGSEATYESGFVIDKFPISRPNLTFSTLTVSNMSPEDSSIYLCSVNTGTGIHGYTFGSGTRLTVV.